What follows are 25 T cell receptor beta chains derived from one specimen sequenced in a study of regulatory T cells in long-lasting Graves disease. Sample time point: persistent/refractory GD, antithyroid drugs over 5 years with positive TRAb. From RNA extracted from PBMCs, the TCR library was made. To make TCR beta libraries, researchers used iRepertoire HTBI primers and Arm-PCR of CDR3 regions. TCRdb redid the calling of the multiplex PCR reads with MiXCR, one entry per CDR3 protein. The sample lists roughly 400,000 distinct CDR3 sequences, around 20% occurring once. This material consisted of peripheral blood mononuclear cells (PBMCs), taken when the disease was refractory, from a patient treated with antithyroid drugs. Receptors were obtained from a female donor with Graves disease.

This clonotype has at least ten counts. This rearrangement joins TRBV2 to TRBJ1-1; D not resolved. Germline V gene data show CDR1 as SNHLY and CDR2 as FYNNEI. Trimming shortened V by 5 bases and J by 0 bases, and 4 bases separated the two germline ends. The CDR3 is 12 residues long. The CDR3 sequence: CASSFVNTEAFF. The CDR3 DNA sequence: TGTGCCAGCAGTTTTGTGAACACTGAAGCTTTCTTT.

The chain is built from TRBV5-5 and TRBJ2-7; 10 positions match TRBD2. This CDR3 region has 15 residues. Germline V gene data show CDR1 as SGHKS and CDR2 as YYEKEE (reference sequence). The ends lost 3 bases at V and 0 bases at J; junction bases unmatched: 3. CDR3 DNA sequence: TGTGCCAGCAGCTATAGGACTAGCGGCTCCTACGAGCAGTACTTC. As protein: CASSYRTSGSYEQYF.

With respect to this clonotype: A much larger clone differs from this one at a single base, so this may be a read error. The chain carries TRBV20-1 and TRBJ2-7; D not certain. From germline, CDR1 is DFQATT and CDR2 SNEGSKA (reference sequence). Trimming cost V 0 bases and J 4 bases, with 7 bases left between them. The CDR3 has 12 residues. CDR3 sequence (DNA): TGCAGTGCTAGAGATATGGGGTACGAGCAGTACTTC. It encodes CSARDMGYEQYF.

This clonotype has ten or more counts. This chain joins TRBV11-2 and TRBJ2-5, with D perhaps matching TRBD1 (6 bases). CDR3 length equals 13 residues. Trimming shortened V by 7 bases and J by 5 bases, and 14 bases separated the two germline ends. Looked up from germline, CDR1 is SGHAT and CDR2 is FQNNGV. DNA of the CDR3: TGTGCCAGCAACTCACAGGGTGTGGAGACCCAGTACTTC. It encodes CASNSQGVETQYF.

This clonotype showed up just a few times. The gene calls are TRBV29-1 and TRBJ1-5, with D possibly being TRBD1 (5 bases). CDR1 is SQVTM and CDR2 is ANQGSEA in the germline V gene. This CDR3 contains 12 residues. Trimming cost V 7 bases and J 6 bases, with 13 bases left between them. The CDR3 nucleotides are TGCAGCGCGGGATACGGGGGTCAGCCCCAGCATTTT. It encodes CSAGYGGQPQHF. Based on the CDR3 plus reference TRBV29-1 and TRBJ1-5, the full variable domain is SAVISQKPSRDICQRGTSLTIQCQVDSQVTMMFWYRQQPGQSLTLIATANQGSEATYESGFVIDKFPISRPNLTFSTLTVSNMSPEDSSIYLCSAGYGGQPQHFGDGTRLSIL.

The chain carries TRBV19 and TRBJ1-5; D is ambiguous. V was shortened by 10 bases and J by 2 bases, with 9 bases between the two germline ends. The V gene's germline CDR1 is LNHDA and CDR2 SQIVND (reference sequence). The CDR3 has 12 residues. The CDR3 bases are TGTGCCACGGGCGGCCGCAATCAGCCCCAGCATTTT. Protein: CATGGRNQPQHF.

The J gene is TRBJ2-5, the V gene TRBV7-9, with no clear D. The V and J ends lost 6 bases and 2 bases respectively, with 16 bases between them. The CDR3 is 15 residues long. Germline V gives CDR1 SEHNR, CDR2 FQNEAQ (reference sequence). CDR3 region: CASSHGRSNQETQYF. CDR3 nucleotides: TGTGCCAGCAGTCACGGCCGGTCTAATCAAGAGACCCAGTACTTC.

There are many counts of this clonotype. The chain uses TRBV28 and TRBJ1-2; 11 bases line up with TRBD1. The V and J ends lost 4 bases and 4 bases, in that order; junction bases with no gene match: 5. The CDR3 consists of 15 residues. The germline V gene has CDR1 MDHEN and CDR2 SYDVKM. CDR3: CASSWDRGGSYGYTF. Here the CDR3 DNA reads TGTGCCAGCAGTTGGGACAGGGGGGGGAGCTATGGCTACACCTTC.

The V call is TRBV4-2, the J call TRBJ2-5; TRBD2 matches 12 bases. CDR3 length equals 16 residues. Germline V gene lookup returns CDR1 LGHNA and CDR2 YNFKEQ. V shed 0 bases, J shed 5 bases, and the junction held 4 bases outside the gene matches. The CDR3 DNA reads as TGTGCCAGCAGCCAAGAACGACTAGCGGGAGTGGAGACCCAGTACTTC. Translation gives CASSQERLAGVETQYF.

The CDR3 loop is CASSEFGQGLSYNEQFF. DNA for the CDR3: TGTGCCAGCAGTGAATTCGGACAGGGCCTATCCTACAATGAGCAGTTCTTC. The chain combines TRBV6-1 with TRBJ2-1; 8 bases match TRBD1. The CDR3 consists of 17 residues. Germline CDR1 reads MNHNS; CDR2 reads SASEGT. V gave up 2 bases and J gave up 1 base; unmatched junction bases: 7.

Ten or more counts support this clonotype. An end of the junction differs from the germline gene, which may be a read error. V gene TRBV6-2 or TRBV6-3 combines with J gene TRBJ2-5; D perhaps matches TRBD1 (5 bases). Germline CDR1 and CDR2: MNHEY and SVGEGT. This CDR3 spans 15 amino acids. CDR3 nucleotide sequence: TGTGCCAGCAGTTACTACAGGACCCCCCAAGGGACCCAGTACTTC. This gives the protein CASSYYRTPQGTQYF.

In its sample, this clonotype was seen many times. V gene TRBV16 combines with J gene TRBJ1-1; possible D gene TRBD1, 5 bases. The CDR3 spans 14 residues. Trimming stripped 0 bases from V and 8 bases from J, with 13 bases between. CDR1 is KGHSY and CDR2 is FQNENV in the germline V gene. The CDR3 spells CASSQSSGGFEAFF. CDR3 bases: TGTGCCAGCAGCCAATCGTCCGGGGGTTTCGAAGCTTTCTTT.

The CDR3 protein is CASMFAGAEQFF. In DNA form, the CDR3 reads TGTGCCAGCATGTTCGCGGGAGCTGAGCAGTTCTTC. The rearrangement joins TRBV28 to TRBJ2-1; 7 bases are a match to TRBD2. The length of the CDR3 is 12 residues. Germline CDR1 is MDHEN and CDR2 is SYDVKM. V lost 7 bases and J lost 9; bases outside the gene matches: 6.

This clonotype was recorded at least ten times. The rearrangement uses TRBV20-1 and TRBJ1-1; D ambiguous. The CDR3 loop spans 10 amino acids. The V end lost 6 bases, the J end lost 11 bases, and 13 bases lay between the germline ends. CDR1 and CDR2 from the germline V gene are DFQATT and SNEGSKA (reference sequence). CDR3 loop: CSATAGLAFF. In nucleotides, the CDR3 is TGCAGTGCAACAGCGGGTCTGGCTTTCTTT.

This clonotype has a handful of counts. The chain joins TRBV9 to TRBJ1-2; D is uncertain. The ends were cut back, 0 bases at V and 3 bases at J, with 9 bases in the middle. The CDR3 covers 14 residues. Looked up from germline, CDR1 is SGDLS and CDR2 is YYNGEE. DNA of the CDR3: TGTGCCAGCAGCGTAGGGGTCGGTGACTATGGCTACACCTTC. Translation gives CASSVGVGDYGYTF. The full variable domain, its missing parts supplied by reference TRBV9 and TRBJ1-2, is DSGVTQTPKHLITATGQRVTLRCSPRSGDLSVYWYQQSLDQGLQFLIQYYNGEERAKGNILERFSAQQFPDLHSELNLSSLELGDSALYFCASSVGVGDYGYTFGSGTRLTVV.

This clonotype was seen repeatedly, ten times or more. The CDR3 spells CASSLGILAGMETQYF. CDR3 nucleotide sequence: TGTGCCAGCAGTTTGGGGATCCTAGCGGGAATGGAGACCCAGTACTTC. This rearrangement joins TRBV28 to TRBJ2-5; 9 nucleotides agree with TRBD2. The length of the CDR3 is 16 residues. J was trimmed by 5 bases and V by 3 bases; bases with no gene match: 10. Germline-derived CDR1 and CDR2 are MDHEN and SYDVKM.

This clonotype was seen ten or more times. The chain is built from TRBV7-2 and TRBJ1-1; D gene ambiguous. Germline V CDR1 and CDR2: SGHTA, FQGNSA. V was pared by 0 bases and J by 8 bases, with 10 bases between. The CDR3 runs 13 residues. Written as DNA, the CDR3 is TGTGCCAGCAGCTTAGCAGGTCTTGGCGAAGCTTTCTTT. It is translated as CASSLAGLGEAFF.

With regard to this clonotype: This clone may be a read error of a much larger clone one base away. The V gene is TRBV7-2, the J gene TRBJ2-5; tentatively, D is TRBD2 (5 bases). Germline CDR1 is SGHTA and CDR2 is FQGNSA. The CDR3 spans 11 residues. This CDR3 reads CASSSWETRYF. CDR3 nucleotides: TGTGCCAGCAGCTCATGGGAGACCCGGTACTTC.

This clonotype came up a few times. The chain is built from TRBV7-6 and TRBJ2-2; tentative D call: TRBD1 (6 bases). Germline V gene lookup returns CDR1 SGHVS and CDR2 FNYEAQ. The V end lost 4 bases, the J end lost 4 bases, and 16 bases lay between the germline ends. The CDR3 has 16 amino acids. CDR3 bases: TGTGCCAGCAGCTACAAGTCTGGGACACTCACCGGGGAGCTGTTTTTT. Translated: CASSYKSGTLTGELFF.

This clonotype was seen ten or more times. The rearrangement joins TRBV7-2 to TRBJ2-7; 11 nucleotides agree with TRBD2. V trimming: 0 bases; J trimming: 2 bases; junction bases outside the gene matches: 6. CDR3 length: 17 amino acids. Germline values: CDR1 SGHTA, CDR2 FQGNSA. The CDR3 DNA follows: TGTGCCAGCAGCTTAGCGGAGGGACTAGCGGCCACCTACGAGCAGTACTTC. Encoded protein: CASSLAEGLAATYEQYF. The variable domain in full, with the rest retrieved from reference TRBV7-2 and TRBJ2-7, is GAGVSQSPSNKVTEKGKDVELRCDPISGHTALYWYRQSLGQGLEFLIYFQGNSAPDKSGLPSDRFSAERTGGSVSTLTIQRTQQEDSAVYLCASSLAEGLAATYEQYFGPGTRLTVT.

This clonotype showed up just a few times. The chain recombines TRBV19 with TRBJ1-2; TRBD1 aligns across 9 bases. This CDR3 is 15 amino acids long. Germline CDR1 and CDR2: LNHDA and SQIVND (reference sequence). Germline trimming cut 5 bases from V and 7 bases from J; bases unmatched to any gene: 11. The CDR3: CASSVAGTGQRGYTF. DNA for the CDR3: TGTGCCAGTAGTGTAGCCGGGACAGGGCAGCGTGGCTACACCTTC. The full variable domain, in which reference TRBV19 and TRBJ1-2 provide the parts outside the CDR3, is DGGITQSPKYLFRKEGQNVTLSCEQNLNHDAMYWYRQDPGQGLRLIYYSQIVNDFQKGDIAEGYSVSREKKESFPLTVTSAQKNPTAFYLCASSVAGTGQRGYTFGSGTRLTVV.

This clonotype was detected many times. This chain connects TRBV29-1 to TRBJ2-5, with TRBD2 identical over 14 bases. The CDR3 spans 19 residues. Germline V lookup: CDR1 SQVTM, CDR2 ANQGSEA. V was pared by 0 bases and J by 5 bases, with 14 bases of the junction left unmatched. CDR3 residues: CSVEELTSGRVVFSETQYF. Written as DNA, the CDR3 is TGCAGCGTTGAAGAACTGACTAGCGGGAGGGTTGTGTTTTCCGAGACCCAGTACTTC.

This clonotype is a singleton in its sample. The chain links TRBV27 to TRBJ1-5, with a tentative D call TRBD1 (5 bases). The germline V gene has CDR1 MNHEY and CDR2 SMNVEV (reference sequence). CDR3 size: 15 residues. Trimming pared 5 bases from V and 2 bases from J, leaving 13 bases between. CDR3 in amino acids: CASSPREGRNQPQHF. DNA of the CDR3: TGTGCCAGCAGTCCCCGTGAGGGACGCAATCAGCCCCAGCATTTT.

V is TRBV20-1 and J is TRBJ2-3; 7 bases align to TRBD2. Trimming cost V 0 bases and J 2 bases; bases outside gene matches: 5. This CDR3 comprises 15 residues. Germline loops: CDR1 DFQATT, CDR2 SNEGSKA (reference sequence). The CDR3 loop is CSARDAGVNTDTQYF. CDR3 nucleotides: TGCAGTGCTAGAGATGCGGGAGTAAACACAGATACGCAGTATTTT.

This clonotype was seen more than once but under ten times. The gene calls are TRBV6-1 and TRBJ2-2; TRBD2 aligns across 9 bases. Looked up from germline, CDR1 is MNHNS and CDR2 is SASEGT. The CDR3 has 15 amino acids. Germline trimming cut 8 bases from V and 1 base from J; bases unmatched to any gene: 5. CDR3 residues: CASALAGENTGELFF. DNA of the CDR3: TGTGCCAGCGCGTTAGCGGGAGAGAACACCGGGGAGCTGTTTTTT.